The 9 T cell receptor beta chains given below trace back to one sample, sequenced in a study of T cell responses to AZD1222 COVID-19 vaccine (dated by TCRdb to the early 2020s). Per the publication, the time point label means: baseline before first vaccination. The protocol used for the library was the immunoSEQ multiplex PCR assay. The clones in this table, taken by TCRdb from immuneACCESS, are in-frame only. Not every clone is retained; where verified, under half of the shortfall comes from an unresolved V gene, and the cause of the rest is unknown. For this sample there are about 150,000 clones; roughly nine tenths appear just once. More than 3.5% of the sample is held by the ten biggest clonotypes. This specimen consisted of peripheral blood, obtained on day 0 of AZD1222 vaccination. The receptor set was obtained from an adult in good health.

The chain couples TRBV6-2 or TRBV6-3 to TRBJ1-2; TRBD1 agrees at 10 bases. CDR3 length: 13 residues. Germline values: CDR1 MNHEY, CDR2 SVGEGT. After removal of 6 bases from V and 6 bases from J, the junction contained 4 bases not matched to a gene. This chain's CDR3 is CASSWGTGDGYTF. The CDR3 DNA sequence: TGTGCCAGCAGCTGGGGGACAGGGGATGGCTACACCTTC.

This clone was observed a single time. The rearrangement links TRBV9 to TRBJ1-1, with a weak D call TRBD1 (5 bases). This CDR3 is 16 amino acids long. Trimming took 3 bases from V and 0 from J, leaving 15 bases between them. Per the germline V gene, CDR1 is SGDLS and CDR2 is YYNGEE. The CDR3 DNA reads as TGTGCCAGCAGCGAGACAACGGGGGGTATGAACACTGAAGCTTTCTTT. Translation gives CASSETTGGMNTEAFF. The full variable domain, rest sourced from reference TRBV9 and TRBJ1-1, is DSGVTQTPKHLITATGQRVTLRCSPRSGDLSVYWYQQSLDQGLQFLIQYYNGEERAKGNILERFSAQQFPDLHSELNLSSLELGDSALYFCASSETTGGMNTEAFFGQGTRLTVV.

The chain joins TRBV30 to TRBJ1-5, with 9 bases aligning to TRBD1. Looked up from germline, CDR1 is GTSNPN and CDR2 is SVGIG (reference sequence). CDR3 length: 15 amino acids. Trimming removed 5 bases from V and 1 base from J; junction bases left unmatched: 6. This CDR3 is CAWGPGTGSNQPQHF. The CDR3, as DNA: TGTGCCTGGGGTCCCGGGACAGGGAGCAATCAGCCCCAGCATTTT.

This clone was seen only once. DNA for the CDR3: TGTGCCAGCCGGCCCGGACAGGGTAGCTCCTACGAGCAGTACTTC. Its translation: CASRPGQGSSYEQYF. The V and J genes are TRBV27 and TRBJ2-7; 8 bases align to TRBD1. Germline values: CDR1 MNHEY, CDR2 SMNVEV (reference sequence). With V trimmed by 8 bases and J by 0 bases, 9 bases remained unmatched. The CDR3 runs 15 residues.

The chain couples TRBV2 to TRBJ2-7; the D gene is possibly TRBD1 (5 bases). V lost 6 bases and J 3 bases, leaving 9 bases between the germline ends. Germline CDR1 and CDR2: SNHLY and FYNNEI. There are 12 residues in the CDR3. The CDR3 reads CASRQDNYEQYF. CDR3 DNA sequence: TGTGCCAGCAGACAGGACAACTACGAGCAGTACTTC.

V gene TRBV7-3 combines with J gene TRBJ1-1; 9 bases fit TRBD1. Germline V gene lookup returns CDR1 SGHTA and CDR2 FQGTGA. The V segment lost 3 bases and the J segment 3 bases; nucleotides outside the gene matches: 2. The CDR3 spans 14 residues. The CDR3 is CASSLDRGDTEAFF. In nucleotides, the CDR3 is TGTGCCAGCAGCTTGGACAGGGGCGACACTGAAGCTTTCTTT.

The J gene is TRBJ1-1, the V gene TRBV20-1, with a weak D call TRBD1 (6 bases). This CDR3 is 14 amino acids long. Per the germline V gene, CDR1 is DFQATT and CDR2 is SNEGSKA (reference sequence). V was pared by 3 bases and J by 5 bases, with 16 bases between. The CDR3 spells CSASLVGGWTEAFF. The DNA of the CDR3 is TGCAGTGCTAGTTTGGTGGGGGGCTGGACTGAAGCTTTCTTT.

This clone was counted a single time. The chain is built from TRBV5-6 and TRBJ1-2; D call uncertain. V dropped 0 bases and J dropped 4 bases, with 10 bases sitting between them. The CDR3 spans 14 residues. The V gene's germline CDR1 is SGHDT and CDR2 YYEEEE. Here the CDR3 reads CASSLGGSTYGYTF. CDR3 bases: TGTGCCAGCAGCTTGGGGGGATCGACCTATGGCTACACCTTC. Variable domain in full (rest from reference TRBV5-6 and TRBJ1-2): DAGVTQSPTHLIKTRGQQVTLRCSPKSGHDTVSWYQQALGQGPQFIFQYYEEEERQRGNFPDRFSGHQFPNYSSELNVNALLLGDSALYLCASSLGGSTYGYTFGSGTRLTVV.

This chain connects TRBV12-5 to TRBJ2-3; D unresolved. Germline V gives CDR1 LGHNT, CDR2 FRNRAP. V was trimmed by 1 base and J by 5 bases, leaving 13 bases between them. The CDR3 extends over 15 amino acids. This CDR3 reads CASGLGTVSGDTQYF. CDR3 in DNA: TGTGCTAGTGGTTTGGGGACCGTCAGTGGAGATACGCAGTATTTT.